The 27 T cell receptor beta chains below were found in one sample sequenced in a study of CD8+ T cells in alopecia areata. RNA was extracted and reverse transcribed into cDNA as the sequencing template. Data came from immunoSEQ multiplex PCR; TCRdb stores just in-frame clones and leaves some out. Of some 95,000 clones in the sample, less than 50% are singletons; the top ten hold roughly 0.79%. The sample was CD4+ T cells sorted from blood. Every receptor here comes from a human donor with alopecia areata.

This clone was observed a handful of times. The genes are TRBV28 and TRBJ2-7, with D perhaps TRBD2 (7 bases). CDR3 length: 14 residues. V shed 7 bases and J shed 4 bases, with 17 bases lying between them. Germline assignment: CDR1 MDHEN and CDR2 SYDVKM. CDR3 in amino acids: CASNMRGQTYEQYF. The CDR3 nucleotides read TGTGCCAGCAATATGCGGGGGCAGACATACGAGCAGTACTTC.

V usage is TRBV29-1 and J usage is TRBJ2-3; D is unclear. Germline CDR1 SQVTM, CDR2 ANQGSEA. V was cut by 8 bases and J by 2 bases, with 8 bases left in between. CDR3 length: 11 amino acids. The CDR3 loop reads CSTQDTDTQYF. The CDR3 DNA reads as TGCAGCACCCAAGACACAGATACGCAGTATTTT.

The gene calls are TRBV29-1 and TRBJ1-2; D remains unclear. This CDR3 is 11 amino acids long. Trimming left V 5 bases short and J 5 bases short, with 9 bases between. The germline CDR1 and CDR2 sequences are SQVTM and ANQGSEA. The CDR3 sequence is CSVMDSYGYTF. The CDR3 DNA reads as TGCAGCGTTATGGACTCTTATGGCTACACCTTC.

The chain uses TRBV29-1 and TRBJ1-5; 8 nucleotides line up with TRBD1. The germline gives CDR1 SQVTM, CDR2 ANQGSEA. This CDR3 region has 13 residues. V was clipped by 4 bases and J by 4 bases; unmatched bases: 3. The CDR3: CSVGTGINQPQHF. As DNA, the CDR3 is TGCAGCGTTGGGACAGGGATTAATCAGCCCCAGCATTTT.

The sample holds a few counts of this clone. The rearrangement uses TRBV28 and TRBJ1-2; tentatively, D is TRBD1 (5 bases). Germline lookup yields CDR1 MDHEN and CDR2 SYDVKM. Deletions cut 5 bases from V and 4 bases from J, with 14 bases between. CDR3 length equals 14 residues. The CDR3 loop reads CASSTTGPLYGYTF. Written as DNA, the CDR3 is TGTGCCAGCAGTACAACGGGACCCCTCTATGGCTACACCTTC.

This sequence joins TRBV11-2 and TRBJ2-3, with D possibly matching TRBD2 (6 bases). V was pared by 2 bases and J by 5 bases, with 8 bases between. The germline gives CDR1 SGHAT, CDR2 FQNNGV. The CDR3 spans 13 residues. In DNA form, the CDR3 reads TGTGCCAGCAGCTTAATGCGGGGAGATACGCAGTATTTT. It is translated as CASSLMRGDTQYF.

CDR3 DNA sequence: TGTGCCAGCAGCCACACGAGGGGCGCGGAGACCCAGTACTTC. Its translation: CASSHTRGAETQYF. The V and J genes are TRBV7-9 and TRBJ2-5; D possibly uses TRBD1 or TRBD2 (5 bases each). V lost 5 bases to trimming and J lost 5 bases, with 15 bases between them. The CDR3 is made up of 14 amino acids. The V gene's germline CDR1 is SEHNR and CDR2 FQNEAQ (reference sequence).

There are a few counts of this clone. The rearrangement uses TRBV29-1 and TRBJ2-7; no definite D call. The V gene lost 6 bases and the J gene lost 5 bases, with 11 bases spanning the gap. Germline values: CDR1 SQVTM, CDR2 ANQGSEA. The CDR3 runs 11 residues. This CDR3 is CSVDPGHEQYF. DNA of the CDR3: TGCAGCGTCGACCCGGGTCACGAGCAGTACTTC.

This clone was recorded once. The chain's CDR3 is CASSFGTQYF. DNA of the CDR3: TGTGCCAGCAGTTTTGGGACCCAGTACTTC. The chain combines TRBV27 with TRBJ2-5, with no clear D. V lost 3 bases and J lost 7, with 3 bases in between. This CDR3 comprises 10 residues. Germline-derived CDR1 and CDR2 are MNHEY and SMNVEV (reference sequence).

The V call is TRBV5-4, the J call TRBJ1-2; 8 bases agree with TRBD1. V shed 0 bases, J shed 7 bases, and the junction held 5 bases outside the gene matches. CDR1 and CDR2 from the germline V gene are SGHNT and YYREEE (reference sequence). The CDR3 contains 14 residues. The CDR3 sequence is CASSLVRDRRGYTF. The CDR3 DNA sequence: TGTGCCAGCAGCTTGGTCCGGGACAGGCGTGGCTACACCTTC.

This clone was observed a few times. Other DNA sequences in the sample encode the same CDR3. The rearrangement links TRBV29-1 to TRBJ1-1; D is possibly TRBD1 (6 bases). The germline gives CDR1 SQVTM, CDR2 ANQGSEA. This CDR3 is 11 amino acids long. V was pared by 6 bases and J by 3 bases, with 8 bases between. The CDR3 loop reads CSVQGYTEAFF. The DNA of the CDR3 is TGCAGCGTACAGGGATACACTGAAGCTTTCTTT. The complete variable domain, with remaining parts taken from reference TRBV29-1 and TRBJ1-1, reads SAVISQKPSRDICQRGTSLTIQCQVDSQVTMMFWYRQQPGQSLTLIATANQGSEATYESGFVIDKFPISRPNLTFSTLTVSNMSPEDSSIYLCSVQGYTEAFFGQGTRLTVV.

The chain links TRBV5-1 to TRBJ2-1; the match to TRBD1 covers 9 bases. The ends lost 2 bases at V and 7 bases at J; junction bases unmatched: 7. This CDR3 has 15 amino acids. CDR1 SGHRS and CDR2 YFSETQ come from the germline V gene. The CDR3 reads CASSFGGQGLNEQFF. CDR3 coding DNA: TGCGCCAGCAGCTTCGGGGGACAGGGTCTAAATGAGCAGTTCTTC.

CDR3 sequence (DNA): TGTGCCAGCAGCTACGGACCTAATCAGCCCCAGCATTTT. It encodes CASSYGPNQPQHF. The gene calls are TRBV6-5 and TRBJ1-5; no definite D call. This CDR3 is 13 amino acids long. In germline, CDR1 is MNHEY, CDR2 SVGAGI. Trimming removed 6 bases from V and 4 bases from J, with 10 bases in between.

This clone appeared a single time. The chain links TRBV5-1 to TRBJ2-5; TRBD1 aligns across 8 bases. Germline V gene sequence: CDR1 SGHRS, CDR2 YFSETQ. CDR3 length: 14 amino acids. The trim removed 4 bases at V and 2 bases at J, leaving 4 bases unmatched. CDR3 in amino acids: CASSLRQGQETQYF. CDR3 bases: TGCGCCAGCAGCCTCCGACAGGGGCAAGAGACCCAGTACTTC.

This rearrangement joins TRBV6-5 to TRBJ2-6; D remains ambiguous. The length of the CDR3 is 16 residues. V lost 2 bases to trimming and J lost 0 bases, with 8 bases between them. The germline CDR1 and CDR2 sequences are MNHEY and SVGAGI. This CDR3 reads CASSYNPPSGANVLTF. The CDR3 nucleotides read TGTGCCAGCAGTTACAATCCCCCCTCTGGGGCCAACGTCCTGACTTTC.

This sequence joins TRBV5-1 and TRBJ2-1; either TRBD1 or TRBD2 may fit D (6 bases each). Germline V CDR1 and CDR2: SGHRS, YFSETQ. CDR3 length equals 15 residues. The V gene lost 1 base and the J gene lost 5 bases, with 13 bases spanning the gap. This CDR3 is CASSLRFGGDNEQFF. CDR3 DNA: TGCGCCAGCAGCTTGAGGTTCGGGGGCGACAATGAGCAGTTCTTC.

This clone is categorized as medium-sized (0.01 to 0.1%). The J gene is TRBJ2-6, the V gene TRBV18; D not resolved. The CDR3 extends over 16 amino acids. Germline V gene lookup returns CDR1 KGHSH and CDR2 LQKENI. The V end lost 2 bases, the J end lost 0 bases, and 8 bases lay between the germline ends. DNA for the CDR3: TGTGCCAGCTCACCATTAGGAGTCTCTGGGGCCAACGTCCTGACTTTC. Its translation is CASSPLGVSGANVLTF.

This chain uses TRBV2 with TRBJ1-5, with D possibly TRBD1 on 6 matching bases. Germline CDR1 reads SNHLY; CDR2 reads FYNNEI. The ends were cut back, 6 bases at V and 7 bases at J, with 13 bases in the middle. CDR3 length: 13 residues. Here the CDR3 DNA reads TGTGCCAGCAGCCGGGACATAGACCAGCCCCAGCATTTT. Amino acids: CASSRDIDQPQHF.

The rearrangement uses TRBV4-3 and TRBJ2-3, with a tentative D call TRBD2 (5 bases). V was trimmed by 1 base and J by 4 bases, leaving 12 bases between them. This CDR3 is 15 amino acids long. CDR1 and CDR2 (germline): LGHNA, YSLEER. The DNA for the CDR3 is TGCGCCAGCAGCCAAGGCGGGCCCGGGCCAGATACGCAGTATTTT. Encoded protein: CASSQGGPGPDTQYF.

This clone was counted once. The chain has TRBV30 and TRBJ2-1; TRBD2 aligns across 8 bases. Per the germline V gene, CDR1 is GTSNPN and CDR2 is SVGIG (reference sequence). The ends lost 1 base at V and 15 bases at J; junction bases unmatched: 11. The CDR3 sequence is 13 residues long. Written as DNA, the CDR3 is TGTGCCTGGAGTGATTTAACCGGGACTAGTTTGTTCTTC. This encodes CAWSDLTGTSLFF. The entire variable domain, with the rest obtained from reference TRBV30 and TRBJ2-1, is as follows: SQTIHQWPATLVQPVGSPLSLECTVEGTSNPNLYWYRQAAGRGLQLLFYSVGIGQISSEVPQNLSASRPQDRQFILSSKKLLLSDSGFYLCAWSDLTGTSLFFGPGTRLTVL.

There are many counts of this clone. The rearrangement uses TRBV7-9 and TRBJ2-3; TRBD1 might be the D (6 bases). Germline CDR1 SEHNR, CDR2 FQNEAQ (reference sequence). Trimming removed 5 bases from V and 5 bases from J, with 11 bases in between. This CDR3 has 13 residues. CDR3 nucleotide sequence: TGTGCCAGCAGCGAAACAGGGTTAGATACGCAGTATTTT. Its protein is CASSETGLDTQYF.

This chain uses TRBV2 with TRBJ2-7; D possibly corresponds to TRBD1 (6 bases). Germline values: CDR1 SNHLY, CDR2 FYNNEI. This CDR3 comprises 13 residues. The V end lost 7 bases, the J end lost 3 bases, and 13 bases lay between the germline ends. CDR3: CASTGDDRYEQYF. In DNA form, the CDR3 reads TGTGCCAGCACAGGGGACGACCGCTACGAGCAGTACTTC.

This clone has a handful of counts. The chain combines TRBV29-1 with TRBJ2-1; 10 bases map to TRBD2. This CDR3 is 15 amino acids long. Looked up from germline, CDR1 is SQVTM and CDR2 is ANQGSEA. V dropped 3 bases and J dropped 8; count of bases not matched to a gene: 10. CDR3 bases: TGCAGCGTTGAGAAGTCTAGCGGGAGTGTCGATGAGCAGTTCTTC. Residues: CSVEKSSGSVDEQFF.

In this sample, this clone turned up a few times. CDR3: CSFSTHHYNEQFF. In DNA, the CDR3 is TGCAGTTTTTCGACCCACCACTACAATGAGCAGTTCTTC. The gene calls are TRBV29-1 and TRBJ2-1; D is unclear. Germline CDR1 SQVTM, CDR2 ANQGSEA. This CDR3 is 13 amino acids long.

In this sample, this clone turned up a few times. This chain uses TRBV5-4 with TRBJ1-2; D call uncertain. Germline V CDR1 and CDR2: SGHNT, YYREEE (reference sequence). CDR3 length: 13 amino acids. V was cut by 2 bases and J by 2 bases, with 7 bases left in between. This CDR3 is CASSLGRNYGYTF. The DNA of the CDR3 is TGTGCCAGCAGCTTAGGGCGGAACTATGGCTACACCTTC.

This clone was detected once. CDR3: CSAGTGWGTEAFF. The DNA of the CDR3 is TGCAGCGCGGGGACAGGGTGGGGCACTGAAGCTTTCTTT. V and J are TRBV29-1 and TRBJ1-1; 9 nucleotides agree with TRBD1. After removal of 7 bases from V and 4 bases from J, the junction contained 7 bases not matched to a gene. CDR1 and CDR2 (germline): SQVTM, ANQGSEA. CDR3 length equals 13 residues.

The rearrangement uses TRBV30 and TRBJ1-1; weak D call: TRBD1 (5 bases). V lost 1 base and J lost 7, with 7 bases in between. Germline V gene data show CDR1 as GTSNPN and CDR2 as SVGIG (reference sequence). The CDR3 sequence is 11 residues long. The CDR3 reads CAWSGQIEAFF. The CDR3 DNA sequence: TGTGCCTGGAGTGGACAGATTGAAGCTTTCTTT.